What follows are 18 T cell receptor beta chains derived from one specimen sequenced in a study of cytomegalovirus exposure and HLA in healthy donors. Primers included in the PCR were 60 Vbeta and 13 Jbeta primers. TCRdb's table, derived via immunoSEQ multiplex PCR, lists solely in-frame clones and lacks some. The table has roughly 68,000 clones, 65% to 80% seen once. Input material: PBMCs. The receptor source for this set is a man aged 35-49 years in good health and CMV-seropositive.

The rearrangement links TRBV12-1 to TRBJ2-5; the table's D call TRBD2 went unverified against the DNA. TRBV12-1 is noted as a pseudogene. This CDR3 spans 18 amino acids. CDR3 coding DNA: TGTGCCAGCAGCTTTGAACTAGCGGGGGCCGATGAGCAAGAGACCCAGTACTTC. Amino acid sequence: CASSFELAGADEQETQYF.

Of note for this clone: Germline is not matched at one junction end, which may reflect a read error. This sequence joins TRBV7-7 and TRBJ2-7; D possibly corresponds to TRBD2 (6 bases). This CDR3 contains 13 residues. Germline values: CDR1 SSHAT, CDR2 FNYEAQ (reference sequence). CDR3 residues: CASSLRGSYEQYF. CDR3 coding DNA: TGTGCTAGCAGCTTACGGGGGTCCTACGAGCAGTACTTC.

This clone was observed a handful of times. The genes are TRBV10-2 and TRBJ2-1, with D hard to call. The CDR3 loop spans 13 amino acids. Trimming removed 5 bases at V and 0 bases at J, with 5 bases between. Looked up from germline, CDR1 is WSHSY and CDR2 is SAAADI. In DNA, the CDR3 is TGCGCCAGCAGTCTTAGCTCCTACAATGAGCAGTTCTTC. It yields the protein CASSLSSYNEQFF.

This rearrangement joins TRBV28 to TRBJ1-5; a possible D gene is TRBD1 (6 bases). From germline, CDR1 is MDHEN and CDR2 SYDVKM. The CDR3 has 17 residues. Trimming took 5 bases from V and 0 from J, leaving 17 bases between them. This CDR3 is CASSRQVWGYSNQPQHF. CDR3 bases: TGTGCCAGCAGTCGACAGGTTTGGGGCTATAGCAATCAGCCCCAGCATTTT. Variable domain in full (rest from reference TRBV28 and TRBJ1-5): DVKVTQSSRYLVKRTGEKVFLECVQDMDHENMFWYRQDPGLGLRLIYFSYDVKMKEKGDIPEGYSVSREKKERFSLILESASTNQTSMYLCASSRQVWGYSNQPQHFGDGTRLSIL.

The V gene is TRBV5-1, the J gene TRBJ2-3; tentatively, D is TRBD2 (6 bases). The CDR3 contains 18 residues. Trimming shortened V by 0 bases and J by 5 bases, and 22 bases separated the two germline ends. Germline V gene sequence: CDR1 SGHRS, CDR2 YFSETQ. The CDR3 sequence: CASSLAIRTLAILDTQYF. DNA for the CDR3: TGCGCCAGCAGCTTGGCTATCCGGACGCTAGCGATACTAGATACGCAGTATTTT. Variable domain in full (rest from reference TRBV5-1 and TRBJ2-3): KAGVTQTPRYLIKTRGQQVTLSCSPISGHRSVSWYQQTPGQGLQFLFEYFSETQRNKGNFPGRFSGRQFSNSRSEMNVSTLELGDSALYLCASSLAIRTLAILDTQYFGPGTRLTVL.

This clone came up a few times. The chain recombines TRBV5-4 with TRBJ2-3; 7 bases are shared with TRBD1. Losses at the gene ends were 4 bases for V and 7 bases for J; bases not matched to a gene: 6. The CDR3 runs 13 residues. Germline V CDR1 and CDR2: SGHNT, YYREEE (reference sequence). The CDR3 DNA follows: TGTGCCAGCAGCGTGACAGGGCCGAATACGCAGTATTTT. Amino acid sequence: CASSVTGPNTQYF.

The J gene is TRBJ2-1, the V gene TRBV30, with a tentative D call TRBD1 (6 bases). V shed 0 bases and J shed 6 bases, with 9 bases lying between them. CDR3 length: 13 residues. Germline-derived CDR1 and CDR2 are GTSNPN and SVGIG (reference sequence). CDR3 coding DNA: TGTGCCTGGAGTGTACTACAGGGCAATGAGCAGTTCTTC. It encodes CAWSVLQGNEQFF.

This clone has a handful of counts. The V and J genes are TRBV6-1 and TRBJ2-5, with unresolved D. Trimming took off 3 bases at V and 3 bases at J, with 11 bases between the two ends. The CDR3 extends over 14 amino acids. Germline loops: CDR1 MNHNS, CDR2 SASEGT. The CDR3 nucleotides read TGTGCCAGCAGTGACATACTGGCGGAAGAGACCCAGTACTTC. Translation gives CASSDILAEETQYF.

This clone showed up just once. The rearrangement links TRBV7-3 to TRBJ2-5; 11 bases are a match to TRBD2. Germline CDR1 is SGHTA and CDR2 is FQGTGA. The J segment lost 4 bases and the V segment lost 3 bases, leaving 4 bases of the junction unmatched. The CDR3 has 15 amino acids. CDR3 loop: CASSFSGGARETQYF. CDR3 in DNA: TGTGCCAGCAGCTTTAGCGGGGGGGCCAGAGAGACCCAGTACTTC. The full variable domain, its missing parts supplied by reference TRBV7-3 and TRBJ2-5, is GAGVSQTPSNKVTEKGKYVELRCDPISGHTALYWYRQSLGQGPEFLIYFQGTGAADDSGLPNDRFFAVRPEGSVSTLKIQRTERGDSAVYLCASSFSGGARETQYFGPGTRLLVL.

V is TRBV19 and J is TRBJ2-2; D may be TRBD1 (5 bases). There are 16 residues in the CDR3. With 7 bases removed from V and 3 bases from J, the gap between germline ends came to 18 bases. The germline gives CDR1 LNHDA, CDR2 SQIVND (reference sequence). The CDR3 DNA reads as TGTGCCAGTAAAGCCCATCCCCTCAGGGACACCGGGGAGCTGTTTTTT. Translation: CASKAHPLRDTGELFF.

The chain couples TRBV30 to TRBJ1-3; D uncertain. The CDR3 is 17 amino acids. Germline V lookup: CDR1 GTSNPN, CDR2 SVGIG (reference sequence). V lost 5 bases and J lost 0, with 20 bases in between. In DNA form, the CDR3 reads TGTGCCTGGCGCCCTAACGGGTTAACAACCTCTGGAAACACCATATATTTT. Amino acids: CAWRPNGLTTSGNTIYF.

The rearrangement links TRBV6-5 to TRBJ2-3, with 10 bases that match TRBD2. The V and J ends lost 5 bases and 5 bases, in that order; junction bases with no gene match: 7. This CDR3 contains 15 residues. The germline V gene encodes CDR1 MNHEY and CDR2 SVGAGI. The CDR3 region is CASSLAGARGDTQYF. The CDR3 DNA sequence: TGTGCCAGCAGTCTAGCGGGGGCCCGGGGAGATACGCAGTATTTT.

The rearrangement links TRBV2 to TRBJ1-2, with D possibly being TRBD1 (6 bases). Germline loops: CDR1 SNHLY, CDR2 FYNNEI. CDR3 size: 14 residues. Trimming removed 7 bases at V and 8 bases at J, with 20 bases between. The CDR3 sequence is CASNTDGLRGGYTF. DNA for the CDR3: TGTGCCAGCAACACCGACGGCCTCAGGGGAGGCTACACCTTC.

This clone came up a few times. The J gene is TRBJ1-1, the V gene TRBV9; 10 nucleotides match TRBD1. The germline gives CDR1 SGDLS, CDR2 YYNGEE. The length of the CDR3 is 14 residues. V lost 3 bases, J lost 1 base, and 0 bases stayed unmatched. The CDR3 bases are TGTGCCAGCAGCGGACAGGGGGCGAACACTGAAGCTTTCTTT. It codes for CASSGQGANTEAFF.

This clone was seen only once. The chain has TRBV9 and TRBJ2-2, with 7 bases aligning to TRBD2. The V gene's germline CDR1 is SGDLS and CDR2 YYNGEE. This CDR3 has 15 residues. With 6 bases clipped from V and 1 base from J, the junction kept 6 bases outside the gene matches. The CDR3 loop is CASTLAVVNTGELFF. The CDR3 DNA reads as TGTGCCAGCACCCTAGCGGTTGTGAACACCGGGGAGCTGTTTTTT.

The V call is TRBV5-8, the J call TRBJ2-7, with TRBD1 identical over 7 bases. J gave up 2 bases and V 4 bases, and 9 bases lay outside the gene matches. Per the germline V gene, CDR1 is SGHTS and CDR2 is YDEGEE. This CDR3 spans 15 amino acids. In nucleotides, the CDR3 is TGTGCCAGCAGCGTACAGGGGTTCACCGCCTACGAGCAGTACTTC. It translates to CASSVQGFTAYEQYF. Variable domain in full (rest from reference TRBV5-8 and TRBJ2-7): EAGVTQSPTHLIKTRGQQATLRCSPISGHTSVYWYQQALGLGLQFLLWYDEGEERNRGNFPPRFSGRQFPNYSSELNVNALELEDSALYLCASSVQGFTAYEQYFGPGTRLTVT.

V usage is TRBV4-1 and J usage is TRBJ2-2; D might be TRBD1 (6 bases). V was pared by 4 bases and J by 4 bases, with 13 bases between. This CDR3 comprises 15 residues. Germline values: CDR1 MGHRA, CDR2 YSYEKL. This CDR3 reads CASSPQRGTTGELFF. CDR3 DNA: TGCGCCAGCAGCCCCCAGAGGGGGACCACCGGGGAGCTGTTTTTT.

In its sample, this clone was seen a few times. The sample carries other DNA sequences with the same CDR3. The chain couples TRBV30 to TRBJ1-1; D is possibly TRBD1 (5 bases). V lost 0 bases and J 3 bases, leaving 8 bases between the germline ends. This CDR3 contains 13 residues. CDR1 and CDR2 (germline): GTSNPN, SVGIG (reference sequence). This chain's CDR3 is CAWSVGGDTEAFF. The DNA for the CDR3 is TGTGCCTGGAGTGTGGGGGGGGACACTGAAGCTTTCTTT.